This is a list of T cell receptor beta chains from one sample in a study of PD-L1 blockade in urothelial cancer. Profiling relied on immunoSEQ multiplex PCR, and the TCRdb table lists in-frame clones only, not all of them. Of tens of thousands of clones in the sample, about 85% were seen once. The specimen comprised PBMCs, sampled around atezolizumab (anti-PD-L1) treatment. These receptor sequences come from a man older than 75 with urothelial cancer. Each CDR3 is given with its conserved first and last residue. A D gene is named only where the DNA matches it firmly. Clone size is shown for a subset of rows, as once, few, many or a class of expanded clone.

j_call d_call clone_size v_call cdr3_nt cdr3_aa
TRBJ1-2 TRBD1 - TRBV7-9 TGTGCCAGCAGCCGAGTTAAACAGGGGTCGGGCTACACCTTC CASSRVKQGSGYTF
TRBJ1-1 TRBD1 once TRBV6-5 TGTGCCAGCAGTCGTGGACAGGGTGAAGCTTTCTTT CASSRGQGEAFF
TRBJ2-1 - once TRBV19 TGTGCCAGTAGTATTTCCACTAGGGCGGCCGATGAGCAGTTCTTC CASSISTRAADEQFF
TRBJ2-1 TRBD2 - TRBV6-4 TGTGCCAGCAGTCCGACTAGCGGGAGGTACAATGAGCAGTTCTTC CASSPTSGRYNEQFF
TRBJ2-7 TRBD2 - TRBV5-4 TGTGCCGGAGAACTAGCGGGCTCCTACGAGCAGTACTTC CAGELAGSYEQYF
TRBJ2-6 - - TRBV9 TGTGCCAGCAGCGTATCAGGGACAATCTCTGGGGCCAACGTCCTGACTTTC CASSVSGTISGANVLTF
TRBJ2-3 TRBD1 - TRBV28 TGTGCCAGCAGTTCTGGGACAGGTCGCACAGATACGCAGTATTTT CASSSGTGRTDTQYF
TRBJ1-1 - - TRBV29-1 TGCAGCGTCGACTTATTAGGTGAAGCTTTCTTT CSVDLLGEAFF
TRBJ2-3 - - TRBV11-2 TGTGCCAGCAGCACCGGTGATACGCAGTATTTT CASSTGDTQYF
TRBJ2-3 - - TRBV1 TGCACCAGCAGCCAAGAGCTAGCTAGCACAGATACGCAGTATTTT CTSSQELASTDTQYF